This T cell receptor beta chain emerged from a study of T cells after yellow fever vaccination. Germline values: CDR1 DFQATT, CDR2 SNEGSKA (reference sequence). V was pared by 1 base and J by 0 bases, with 11 bases between. This CDR3 is built from 15 residues. From the 5' RACE reads, TCRdb called clonotypes with MiXCR, one entry per CDR3 protein. The table shows around 590,000 distinct CDR3 sequences, with 12% occurring only once. In this sample, this clonotype turned up a few times. The sample consisted of PBMCs, taken on the day of the yellow fever booster vaccination. The chain has TRBV20-1 and TRBJ2-3; D is uncertain. The sequence came from a man aged 30 to 45 who received the YFV17D yellow fever vaccine. As DNA, the CDR3 is TGCAGTGCTAGAGGACGGAAACTTAGCACAGATACGCAGTATTTT. It codes for CSARGRKLSTDTQYF.